Given below is one TCR beta chain in context. This record belongs to a study of blood T cell repertoires in COVID-19. CDR1 and CDR2 from the germline V gene are WNHNN and SYGVQD (reference sequence). The CDR3 runs to 13 residues. Trimming stripped 2 bases from V and 8 bases from J, with 12 bases between. Measured with immunoSEQ multiplex PCR; TCRdb has only the in-frame clones, and not every one. The sample shows approximately 260,000 clones, approximately 79% of them seen only once. This chain links TRBV10-1 with TRBJ1-2; D is possibly TRBD1 (5 bases). This TCR was sampled from a woman aged 40 to 50 with active or convalescent COVID-19. Sequencing was carried out using peripheral blood. The CDR3 bases are TGCGCCAGCAGTGAGAACAGGAAAAACGGCTACACCTTC. Amino acids: CASSENRKNGYTF.